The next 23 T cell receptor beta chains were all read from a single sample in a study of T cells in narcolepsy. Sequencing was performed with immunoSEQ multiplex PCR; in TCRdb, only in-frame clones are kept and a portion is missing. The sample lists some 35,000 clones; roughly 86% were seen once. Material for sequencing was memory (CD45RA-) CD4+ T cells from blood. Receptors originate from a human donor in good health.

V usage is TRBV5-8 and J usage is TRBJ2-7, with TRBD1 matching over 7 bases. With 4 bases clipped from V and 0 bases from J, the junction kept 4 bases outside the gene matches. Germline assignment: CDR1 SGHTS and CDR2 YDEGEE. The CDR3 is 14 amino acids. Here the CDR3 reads CASSRRQGSYEQYF. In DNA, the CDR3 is TGTGCCAGCAGCAGAAGACAGGGCTCCTACGAGCAGTACTTC.

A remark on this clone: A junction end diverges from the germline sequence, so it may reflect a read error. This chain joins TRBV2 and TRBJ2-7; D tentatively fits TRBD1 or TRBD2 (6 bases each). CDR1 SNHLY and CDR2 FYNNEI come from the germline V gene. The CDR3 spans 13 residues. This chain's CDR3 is CASSDSGGPEKYF. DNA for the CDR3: TGTGCCAGCAGTGATTCCGGGGGCCCCGAGAAGTACTTC. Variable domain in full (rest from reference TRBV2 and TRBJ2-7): EPEVTQTPSHQVTQMGQEVILRCVPISNHLYFYWYRQILGQKVEFLVSFYNNEISEKSEIFDDQFSVERPDGSNFTLKIRSTKLEDSAMYFCASSDSGGPEKYFGPGTRLTVT.

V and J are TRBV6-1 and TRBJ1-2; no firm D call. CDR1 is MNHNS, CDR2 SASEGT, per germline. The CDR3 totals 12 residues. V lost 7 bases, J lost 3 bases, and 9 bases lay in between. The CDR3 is CASTATDYGYTF. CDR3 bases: TGTGCCAGCACTGCGACCGACTATGGCTACACCTTC.

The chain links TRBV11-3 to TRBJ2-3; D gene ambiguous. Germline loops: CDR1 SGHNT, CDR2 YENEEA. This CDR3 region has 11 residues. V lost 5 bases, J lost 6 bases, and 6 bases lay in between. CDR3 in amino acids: CASSMGDTQYF. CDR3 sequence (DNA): TGTGCCAGCAGCATGGGGGATACGCAGTATTTT. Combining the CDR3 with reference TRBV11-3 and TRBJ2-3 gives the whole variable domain EAGVVQSPRYKIIEKKQPVAFWCNPISGHNTLYWYLQNLGQGPELLIRYENEEAVDDSQLPKDRFSAERLKGVDSTLKIQPAELGDSAVYLCASSMGDTQYFGPGTRLTVL.

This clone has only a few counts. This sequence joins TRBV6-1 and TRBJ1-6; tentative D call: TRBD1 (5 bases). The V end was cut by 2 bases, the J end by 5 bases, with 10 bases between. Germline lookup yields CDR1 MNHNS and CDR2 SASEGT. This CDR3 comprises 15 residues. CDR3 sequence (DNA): TGTGCCAGCAGTGAAATGGGCAGGGATAATTCACCCCTCCACTTT. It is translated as CASSEMGRDNSPLHF.

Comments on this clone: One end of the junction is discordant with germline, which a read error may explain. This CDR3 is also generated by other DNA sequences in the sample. The CDR3 region is CASSLSQEKMNTEAFF. The CDR3 DNA reads TGCGCCAGCAGCTTGTCCCAAGAGAAGATGAACACCGAAGCTTTCTTT. V usage is TRBV5-1 and J usage is TRBJ1-1; no firm D call. This CDR3 spans 16 amino acids. Germline V gene sequence: CDR1 SGHRS, CDR2 YFSETQ.

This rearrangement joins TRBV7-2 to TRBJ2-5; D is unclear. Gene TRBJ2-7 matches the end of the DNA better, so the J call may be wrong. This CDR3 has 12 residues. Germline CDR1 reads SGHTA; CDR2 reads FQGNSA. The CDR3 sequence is CASSLDHYEQYF. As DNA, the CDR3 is TGTGCCAGCAGCTTAGACCACTACGAGCAGTACTTC.

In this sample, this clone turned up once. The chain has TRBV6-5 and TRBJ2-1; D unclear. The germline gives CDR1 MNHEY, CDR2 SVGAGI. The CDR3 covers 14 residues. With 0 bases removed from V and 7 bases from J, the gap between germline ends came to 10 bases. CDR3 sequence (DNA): TGTGCCAGCAGTTACTCCCTACTTTATAATGAGCAGTTCTTC. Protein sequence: CASSYSLLYNEQFF.

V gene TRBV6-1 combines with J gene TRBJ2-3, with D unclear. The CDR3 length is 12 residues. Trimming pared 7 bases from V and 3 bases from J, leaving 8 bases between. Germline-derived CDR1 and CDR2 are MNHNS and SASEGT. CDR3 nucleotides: TGTGCCAGCACTAGATCTACAGATACGCAGTATTTT. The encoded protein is CASTRSTDTQYF.

The CDR3 is CASRQGESKNIQYF. CDR3 DNA: TGTGCCAGTAGACAGGGGGAATCCAAAAACATTCAGTACTTC. The rearrangement uses TRBV19 and TRBJ2-4, with 8 bases identical to TRBD1. The CDR3 spans 14 residues. Looked up from germline, CDR1 is LNHDA and CDR2 is SQIVND (reference sequence). V was pared by 6 bases and J by 2 bases, with 3 bases of the junction left unmatched.

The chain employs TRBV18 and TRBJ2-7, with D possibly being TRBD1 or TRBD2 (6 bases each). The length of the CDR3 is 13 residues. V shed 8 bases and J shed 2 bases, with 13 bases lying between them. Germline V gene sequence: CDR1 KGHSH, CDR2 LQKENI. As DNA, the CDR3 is TGTGCCAGCCGAGGGGGGAGTGCCTACGAGCAGTACTTC. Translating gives CASRGGSAYEQYF. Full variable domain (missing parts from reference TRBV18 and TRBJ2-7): NAGVMQNPRHLVRRRGQEARLRCSPMKGHSHVYWYRQLPEEGLKFMVYLQKENIIDESGMPKERFSAEFPKEGPSILRIQQVVRGDSAAYFCASRGGSAYEQYFGPGTRLTVT.

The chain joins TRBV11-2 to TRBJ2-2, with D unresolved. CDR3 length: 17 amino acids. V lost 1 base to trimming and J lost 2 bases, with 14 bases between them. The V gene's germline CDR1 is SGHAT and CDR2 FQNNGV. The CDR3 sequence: CASSLAVSLKNTGELFF. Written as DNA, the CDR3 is TGTGCCAGCAGCTTAGCGGTGTCCCTTAAAAACACCGGGGAGCTGTTTTTT. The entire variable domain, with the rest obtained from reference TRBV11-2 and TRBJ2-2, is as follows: EAGVAQSPRYKIIEKRQSVAFWCNPISGHATLYWYQQILGQGPKLLIQFQNNGVVDDSQLPKDRFSAERLKGVDSTLKIQPAKLEDSAVYLCASSLAVSLKNTGELFFGEGSRLTVL.

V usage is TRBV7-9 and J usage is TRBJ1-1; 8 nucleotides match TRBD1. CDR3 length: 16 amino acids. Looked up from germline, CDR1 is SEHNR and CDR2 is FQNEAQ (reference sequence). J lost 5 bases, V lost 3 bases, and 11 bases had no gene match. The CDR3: CASSFWAGGRKTEAFF. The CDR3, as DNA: TGTGCCAGCAGCTTTTGGGCAGGGGGCAGAAAAACTGAAGCTTTCTTT.

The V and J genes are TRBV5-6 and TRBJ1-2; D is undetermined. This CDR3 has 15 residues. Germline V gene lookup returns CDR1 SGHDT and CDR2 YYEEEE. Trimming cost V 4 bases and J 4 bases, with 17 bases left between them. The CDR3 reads CASSPGASTFYGYTF. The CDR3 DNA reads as TGTGCCAGCAGCCCCGGAGCTTCAACCTTCTATGGCTACACCTTC.

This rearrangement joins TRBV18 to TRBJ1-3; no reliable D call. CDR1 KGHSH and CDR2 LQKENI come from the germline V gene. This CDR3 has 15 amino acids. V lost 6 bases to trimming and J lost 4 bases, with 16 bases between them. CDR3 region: CASSGLQADGNTIYF. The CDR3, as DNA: TGTGCCAGCTCGGGCCTCCAGGCTGACGGAAACACCATATATTTT.

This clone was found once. The CDR3 here is CASSAGGGGYTF. The CDR3 DNA reads TGTGCCAGCAGCGCAGGGGGCGGCGGCTACACCTTC. The chain uses TRBV9 and TRBJ1-2; 8 bases agree with TRBD1. The CDR3 runs 12 residues. CDR1 is SGDLS, CDR2 YYNGEE, per germline. J lost 8 bases, V lost 3 bases, and 3 bases had no gene match.

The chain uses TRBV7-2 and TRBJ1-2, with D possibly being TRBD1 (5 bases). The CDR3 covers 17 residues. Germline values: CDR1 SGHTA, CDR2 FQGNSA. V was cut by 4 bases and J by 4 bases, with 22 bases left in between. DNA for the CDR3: TGTGCCAGCAGCTGGTCCCCCGACACCCGGAGGGGCTATGGCTACACCTTC. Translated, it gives CASSWSPDTRRGYGYTF.

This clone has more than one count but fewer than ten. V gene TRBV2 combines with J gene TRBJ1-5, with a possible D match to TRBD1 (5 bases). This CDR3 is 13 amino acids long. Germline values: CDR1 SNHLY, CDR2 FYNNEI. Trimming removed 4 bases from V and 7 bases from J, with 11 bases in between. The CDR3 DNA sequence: TGTGCCAGCAGTGTTGGGGGAGCACAGCCCCAGCATTTT. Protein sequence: CASSVGGAQPQHF.

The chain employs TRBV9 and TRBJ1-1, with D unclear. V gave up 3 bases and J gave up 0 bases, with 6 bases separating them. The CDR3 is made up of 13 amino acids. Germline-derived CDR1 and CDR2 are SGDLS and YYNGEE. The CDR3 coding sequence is TGTGCCAGCAGCGGAGACCTGAACACTGAAGCTTTCTTT. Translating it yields CASSGDLNTEAFF.

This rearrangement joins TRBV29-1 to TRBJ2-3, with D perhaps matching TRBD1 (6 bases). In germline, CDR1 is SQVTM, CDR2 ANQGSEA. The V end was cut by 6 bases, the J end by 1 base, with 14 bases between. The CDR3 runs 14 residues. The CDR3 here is CSVLTWTGTDTQYF. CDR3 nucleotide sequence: TGCAGCGTCCTAACCTGGACAGGCACAGATACGCAGTATTTT.

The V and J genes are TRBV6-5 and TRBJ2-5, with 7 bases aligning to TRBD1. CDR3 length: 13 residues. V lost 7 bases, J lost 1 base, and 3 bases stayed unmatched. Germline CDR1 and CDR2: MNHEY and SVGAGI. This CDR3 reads CASNDRVQETQYF. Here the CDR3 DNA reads TGTGCCAGCAACGACAGGGTCCAAGAGACCCAGTACTTC.

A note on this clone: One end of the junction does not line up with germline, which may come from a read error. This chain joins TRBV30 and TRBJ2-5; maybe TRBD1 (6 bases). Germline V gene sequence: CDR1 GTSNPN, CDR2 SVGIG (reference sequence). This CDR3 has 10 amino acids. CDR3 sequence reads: CAWSRTDWHF. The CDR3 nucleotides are TGTGCCTGGAGCCGGACAGATTGGCACTTC.

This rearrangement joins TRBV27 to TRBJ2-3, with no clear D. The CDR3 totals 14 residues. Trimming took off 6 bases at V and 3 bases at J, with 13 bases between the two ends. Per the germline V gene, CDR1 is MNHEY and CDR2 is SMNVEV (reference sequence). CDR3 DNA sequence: TGTGCCAGCAGCTCGATTGAGGTGACAGATACGCAGTATTTT. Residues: CASSSIEVTDTQYF.